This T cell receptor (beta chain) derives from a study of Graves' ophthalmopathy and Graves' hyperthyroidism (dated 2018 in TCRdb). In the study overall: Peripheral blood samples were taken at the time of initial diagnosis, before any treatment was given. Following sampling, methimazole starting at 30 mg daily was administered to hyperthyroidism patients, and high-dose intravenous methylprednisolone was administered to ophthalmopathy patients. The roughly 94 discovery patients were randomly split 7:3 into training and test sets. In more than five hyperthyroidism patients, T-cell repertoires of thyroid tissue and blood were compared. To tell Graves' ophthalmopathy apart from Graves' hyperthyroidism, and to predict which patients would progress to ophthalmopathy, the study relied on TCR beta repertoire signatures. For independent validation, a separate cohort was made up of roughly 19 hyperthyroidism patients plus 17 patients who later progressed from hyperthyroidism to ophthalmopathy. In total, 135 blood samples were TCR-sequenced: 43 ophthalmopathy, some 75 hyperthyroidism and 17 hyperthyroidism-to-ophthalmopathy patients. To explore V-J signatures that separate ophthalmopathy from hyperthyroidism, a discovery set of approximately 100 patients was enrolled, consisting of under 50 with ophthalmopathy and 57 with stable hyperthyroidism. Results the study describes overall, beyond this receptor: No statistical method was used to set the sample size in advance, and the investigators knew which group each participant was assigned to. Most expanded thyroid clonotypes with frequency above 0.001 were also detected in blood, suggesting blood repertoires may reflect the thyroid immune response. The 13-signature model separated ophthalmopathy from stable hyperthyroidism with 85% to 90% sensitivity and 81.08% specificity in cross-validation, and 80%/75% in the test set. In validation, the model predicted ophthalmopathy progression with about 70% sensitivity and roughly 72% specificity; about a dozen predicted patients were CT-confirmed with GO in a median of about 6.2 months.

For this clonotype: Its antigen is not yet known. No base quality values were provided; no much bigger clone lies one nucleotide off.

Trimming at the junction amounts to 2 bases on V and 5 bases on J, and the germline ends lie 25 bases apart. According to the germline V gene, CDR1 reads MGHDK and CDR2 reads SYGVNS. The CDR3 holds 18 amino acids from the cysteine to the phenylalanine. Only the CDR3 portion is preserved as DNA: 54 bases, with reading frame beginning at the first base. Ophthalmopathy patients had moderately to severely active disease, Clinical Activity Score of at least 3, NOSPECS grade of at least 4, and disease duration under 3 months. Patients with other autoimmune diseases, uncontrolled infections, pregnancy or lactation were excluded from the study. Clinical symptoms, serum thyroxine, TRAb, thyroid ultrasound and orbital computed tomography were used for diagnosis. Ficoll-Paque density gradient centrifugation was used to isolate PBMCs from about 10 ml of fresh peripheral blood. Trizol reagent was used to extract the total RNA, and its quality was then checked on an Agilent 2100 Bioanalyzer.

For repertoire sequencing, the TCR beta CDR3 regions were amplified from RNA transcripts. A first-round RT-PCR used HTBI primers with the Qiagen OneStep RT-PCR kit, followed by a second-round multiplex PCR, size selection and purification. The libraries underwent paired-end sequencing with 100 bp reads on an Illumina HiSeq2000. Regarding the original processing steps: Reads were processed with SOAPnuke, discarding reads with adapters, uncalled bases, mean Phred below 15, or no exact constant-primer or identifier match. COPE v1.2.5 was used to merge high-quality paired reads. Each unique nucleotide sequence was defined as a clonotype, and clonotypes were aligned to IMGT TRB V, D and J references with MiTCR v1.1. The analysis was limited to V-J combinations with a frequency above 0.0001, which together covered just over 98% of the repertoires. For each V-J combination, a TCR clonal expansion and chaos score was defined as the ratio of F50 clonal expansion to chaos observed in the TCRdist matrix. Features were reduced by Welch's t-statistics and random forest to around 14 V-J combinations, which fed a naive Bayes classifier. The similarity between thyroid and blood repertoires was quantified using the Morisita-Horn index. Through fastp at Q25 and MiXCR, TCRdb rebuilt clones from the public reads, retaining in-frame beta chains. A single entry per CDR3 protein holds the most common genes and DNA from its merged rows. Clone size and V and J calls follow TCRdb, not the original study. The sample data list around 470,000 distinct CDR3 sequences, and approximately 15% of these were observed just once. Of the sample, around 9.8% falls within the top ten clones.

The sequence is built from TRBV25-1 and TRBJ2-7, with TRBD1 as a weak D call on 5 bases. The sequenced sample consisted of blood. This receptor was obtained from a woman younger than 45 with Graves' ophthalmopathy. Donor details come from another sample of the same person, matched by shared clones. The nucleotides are TGTGCCAGCAGTGAAGTAGGTCACCGGACAAACTCATGGGACGAGCAGTACTTC. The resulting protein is CASSEVGHRTNSWDEQYF.